Below, one T cell receptor beta chain is given with its context. This clone was observed a single time. This clone's antigen is unknown. The sample holds no much larger clone one base away, and base qualities are not on file. Spanning cysteine to phenylalanine, the CDR3 consists of 18 amino acids. Left in the record is the CDR3 DNA by itself, 54 bases read in frame from the first base. CDR1 and CDR2, per the germline V gene (reference sequence), are MNHEY and SMNVEV. Trimming leaves V shorter by 0 bases and J shorter by 8 bases, with the junction holding 15 bases beyond the gene matches. These data originate in a study of shared T cell receptors in the human thymus (dated by TCRdb to the early 2020s). Notes on the research overall: The study investigated the way shared, self-reactive T-cell receptor alpha chains are produced in the human thymus.

Preparation of the library involved the immunoSEQ multiplex PCR assay. The immuneACCESS repertoire file appears here via TCRdb, limited to in-frame rearrangements. These files lack a portion of the clones; in checked studies, under half of the deficit traces to unresolved V genes, and the cause of the others is not known. This sample holds about 660,000 clones; 85% to 90% were observed only once. About 0.01% of the sample is held by the ten biggest clonotypes. This sample also belongs to another study, concerning human thymus T cells. From that second study: Donors were immunologically healthy infants undergoing open corrective cardiac surgery for congenital heart defects in Finland. Thymus tissue was collected as surgical resects that were removed during corrective cardiac surgery. Usage of V and J gene segments appeared to be biased in both the thymic and the peripheral blood repertoires. The related research found that thymic TCR repertoires overlapped highly between unrelated individuals. TCR alpha and beta repertoires from seven to nine infant thymus samples and a few related peripheral blood samples were characterized in the study. Donor ages ranging from roughly 7 to 250 days were recorded, and over 5 male and a couple of female infants were included in the cohort. Thymocytes were released mechanically from tissue and stored at -70 °C as pellets of 10-30 million cells. A QIAsymphony instrument was used to extract genomic DNA from the frozen cell pellets. TCRB and TCRAD loci were amplified from a standardized quantity of quality-controlled genomic DNA using the immunoSEQ multiplex PCR assay. The amplicons covered the V(D)J region and were long enough to include the CDR3 and to identify the V and J genes. Amplicon sequencing was performed on an Illumina platform through the commercial immunoSEQ service. Primer bias and sequencing errors were corrected using previously described methods, and TCRAD and TCRB definitions followed the IMGT database. The repertoires were analysed using immunoSEQ Analyzer 3.0 and VDJTools for basic statistics, V/J segment usage, diversity estimates, rarefaction and pairwise overlap. To estimate diversity, the Chao1, ChaoE, Efron-Thisted, Shannon and inverse Simpson indices were applied, and diversity was also estimated on datasets down-sampled to the smallest sample. Repertoire overlap was determined by strict matching of CDR3 nucleotide sequence, V gene and J gene, and Jaccard-based multidimensional scaling clustering was applied. On average, thymus samples gave roughly 800,000 unique TCRB clonotypes, whereas blood samples gave 75,000 to 95,000.

The source of this sequence is a boy in the first two years of life with a congenital heart defect. Donor details come from another sample of the same person, matched by shared clones. The specimen was thymocytes. The rearrangement combines TRBV27 with TRBJ2-3, with TRBD2 matching 9 junction bases. The DNA sequence is TGTGCCAGCAGTTTATCGAGTTGGCCTAGCGGGGCGCATGGTACGCAGTATTTT. This translates into CASSLSSWPSGAHGTQYF.